This T cell receptor beta chain derives from a study of neoadjuvant nivolumab and ipilimumab in lung cancer. V shed 2 bases and J 3 bases; nucleotides not matched to a gene: 3. In germline, CDR1 is SGHKS, CDR2 YYEKEE (reference sequence). This CDR3 is 14 amino acids long. Study-wide points: Pretherapy blood TCR richness correlated positively with resected tumor richness. A small number of samples were TCR sequenced. Only two of four nivolumab-treated tumors gained richness and clonality by surgery.

As regards this clone: Its specificity is unknown.

Here immunoSEQ multiplex PCR was the method, and the copy in TCRdb shows in-frame clones only, minus some. The profile shows roughly 49,000 clones, around nine tenths of them singletons. The rearrangement uses TRBV5-5 and TRBJ1-2; TRBD1 matches 8 bases. The material was blood, obtained before neoadjuvant nivolumab, alone or with ipilimumab. The origin of this receptor is an adult with non-small cell lung cancer. Some clones in this sample may be carry-over from other donors' samples. The CDR3 region is CASSLATGDYGYTF. The CDR3, as DNA: TGTGCCAGCAGCTTAGCGACAGGGGACTATGGCTACACCTTC.